The sequence of this T cell receptor beta chain was determined in a study of blood T cell repertoires in COVID-19. Here immunoSEQ multiplex PCR was the method, and the copy in TCRdb shows in-frame clones only, minus some. Among just over 350,000 clones, roughly 90% were seen once, and the ten largest hold under 3%. Sequencing was performed on PBMCs or T cells enriched from blood (not recorded which). This clonotype originated in a woman under 40 who had recovered from COVID-19.

The chain's CDR3 is CASSLGTGGGYEQYF. CDR3 DNA sequence: TGTGCCAGCAGCTTAGGCACAGGGGGCGGTTACGAGCAGTACTTC. The chain couples TRBV11-2 to TRBJ2-7; 9 bases are a match to TRBD1. The CDR3 has 15 residues. Germline V gene lookup returns CDR1 SGHAT and CDR2 FQNNGV. Losses at the gene ends were 1 base for V and 4 bases for J; bases not matched to a gene: 5.